This T cell receptor (beta chain) was sequenced during a study of cytomegalovirus exposure and HLA in healthy donors. Study outcomes and limitations: Exclusion applied to some V segments, including TRBV6-2 and TRBV6-3, as they were indistinguishable.

Worth noting for this clone: Antigen unknown.

Primers for the PCR totalled 60 Vbeta and 13 Jbeta. Data came from immunoSEQ multiplex PCR; TCRdb stores just in-frame clones and leaves some out. The profile covers some 80,000 clones, with approximately 80% appearing a single time and 3% to 3.5% taken by the ten largest. This CDR3 has 17 amino acids. CDR1 is LNHNV, CDR2 YYDKDF, per germline (reference sequence). Trimming removed 1 base from V and 0 bases from J; junction bases left unmatched: 6. Specimen: PBMCs. This TCR came from a middle-aged man in good health and CMV-seronegative. This chain joins TRBV15 and TRBJ1-2; 9 nucleotides line up with TRBD1. The CDR3 reads CATSRAIGQGTNYGYTF. DNA for the CDR3: TGTGCCACCAGCAGAGCTATAGGACAGGGGACTAACTATGGCTACACCTTC.